The clone carrying this TCR beta chain was recorded many times. Its target is unknown. The data were obtained in a study of identical twins. TCRdb ran MiXCR on the 5' RACE reads and lists one entry per CDR3 protein. This table holds 250,000 to 350,000 distinct CDR3 sequences, 8% to 9.5% found once. Overall study findings and caveats: Recombination models fit unrelated individuals' TCR alpha sharing but underestimated twins'. A partial confounding effect on zero-insertion analyses could come from invariant MAIT and iNKT cells.

Germline V gene sequence: CDR1 SNHLY, CDR2 FYNNEI. The germline V and J ends were trimmed by 6 bases and 4 bases, with 15 bases remaining between them. This CDR3 spans 14 amino acids. This same sample was also taken into another study, of yellow fever vaccine responses in identical twins. That report notes: Twins' T cell vaccine responses reportedly looked partly convergent, partly personalized.

The chain employs TRBV2 and TRBJ1-2, with no clear D. The sequence was collected from a woman younger than 30 in good health. Material for sequencing was CD8+ T cells sorted from blood. The CDR3 region is CASRPLPALYGYTF. DNA for the CDR3: TGTGCCAGCAGGCCCCTTCCTGCCCTCTATGGCTACACCTTC.